This T cell receptor beta chain is from a study of blood T cell repertoires in COVID-19. Across the whole study: COVID-19 samples from acute and convalescent phases originated in the United States, Italy and Spain. PBMCs, B-cell-depleted T cells, or T cells provided the cDNA or gDNA that made up the material.

Original analysis: Amplification of reference gene primers provided the estimated nucleated cell counts. TCRdb's table, derived via immunoSEQ multiplex PCR, lists solely in-frame clones and lacks some. That table gives V, J and clone size, and the DNA gave D and trimming. The repertoire holds about 270,000 clones, 86% seen once, with approximately 9% in the top ten. The CDR3 is made up of 17 amino acids. After removal of 0 bases from V and 6 bases from J, the junction contained 12 bases not matched to a gene. The V gene's germline CDR1 is MGHDK and CDR2 SYGVNS. The TCR originated in a middle-aged man with active or convalescent COVID-19. Specimen: peripheral blood. The J gene is TRBJ2-7, the V gene TRBV25-1; 9 positions match TRBD1. The CDR3 loop is CASSEYRGVDRGLEQYF. Here the CDR3 DNA reads TGTGCCAGCAGTGAATATAGGGGTGTGGACAGGGGCCTCGAGCAGTACTTC.